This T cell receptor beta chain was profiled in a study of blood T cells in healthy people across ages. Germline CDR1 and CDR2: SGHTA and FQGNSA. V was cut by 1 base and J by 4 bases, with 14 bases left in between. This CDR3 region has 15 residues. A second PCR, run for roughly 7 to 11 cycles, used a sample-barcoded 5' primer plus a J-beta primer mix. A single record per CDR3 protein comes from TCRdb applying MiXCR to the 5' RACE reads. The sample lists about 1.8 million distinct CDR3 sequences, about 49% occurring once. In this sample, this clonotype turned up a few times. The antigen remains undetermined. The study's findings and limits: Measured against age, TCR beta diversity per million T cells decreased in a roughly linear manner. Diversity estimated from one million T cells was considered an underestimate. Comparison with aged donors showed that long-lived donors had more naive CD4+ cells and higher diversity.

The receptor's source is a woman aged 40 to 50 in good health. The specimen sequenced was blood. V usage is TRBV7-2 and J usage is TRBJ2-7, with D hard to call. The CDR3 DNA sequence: TGTGCCAGCAGCTTAGGGTATGGGCCGGCATACGAGCAGTACTTC. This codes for CASSLGYGPAYEQYF.